The 29 T cell receptor beta chains reported below all come from one sample, sequenced in a study of Tregs in tolerant kidney transplant recipients. Repertoires were generated with immunoSEQ multiplex PCR, while TCRdb's copy carries only in-frame clones and drops some. The sample has more than 70,000 clones, 90% to 95% seen once; the top ten hold 1.6%. Related graft donors supplied nonmyeloablative bone marrow transplants, and mixed chimerism was transient. The starting material was CD4+ T cells from blood (PBMCs), obtained 24 months after the transplant. These TCRs come from a human patient who received a combined kidney and bone marrow transplant. Some T cells could come from the graft donor.

The chain recombines TRBV19 with TRBJ2-7, with 7 bases matching TRBD1. The CDR3 length is 15 residues. CDR1 and CDR2 (germline): LNHDA, SQIVND (reference sequence). V lost 4 bases to trimming and J lost 4 bases; unmatched junction nucleotides: 10. This CDR3 reads CASSTSRGGGYEQYF. For the CDR3, the DNA is TGTGCCAGTAGTACTTCCAGAGGGGGCGGGTACGAGCAGTACTTC.

The chain employs TRBV30 and TRBJ2-7; weak D call: TRBD2 (6 bases). This CDR3 is 13 amino acids long. Per germline, CDR1 GTSNPN and CDR2 SVGIG (reference sequence). The V gene lost 1 base and the J gene lost 3 bases, with 10 bases spanning the gap. This CDR3 is CAWSGGDGYEQYF. Here the CDR3 DNA reads TGTGCCTGGAGTGGGGGGGATGGCTACGAGCAGTACTTC.

The chain recombines TRBV27 with TRBJ2-7, with 8 bases fitting TRBD1. V was pared by 2 bases and J by 4 bases, with 13 bases of the junction left unmatched. The germline CDR1 and CDR2 sequences are MNHEY and SMNVEV (reference sequence). The length of the CDR3 is 17 residues. The CDR3 protein is CASSLAWGRQGPYEQYF. CDR3 coding DNA: TGTGCCAGCAGTTTAGCGTGGGGGAGACAGGGGCCTTACGAGCAGTACTTC.

The rearrangement joins TRBV6-1 to TRBJ2-5, with D tentatively TRBD2 (7 bases). V shed 4 bases and J shed 5 bases, with 20 bases lying between them. Germline values: CDR1 MNHNS, CDR2 SASEGT. The CDR3 is 16 residues long. CDR3 loop: CASSGGWTGGGETQYF. CDR3 nucleotide sequence: TGTGCCAGCAGTGGGGGGTGGACGGGGGGCGGGGAGACCCAGTACTTC.

The chain joins TRBV19 to TRBJ2-7, with a tentative D call TRBD2 (6 bases). Germline CDR1 is LNHDA and CDR2 is SQIVND (reference sequence). Deletions cut 8 bases from V and 4 bases from J, with 15 bases between. This CDR3 region has 13 residues. CDR3 in amino acids: CASGRAAGYEQYF. Here the CDR3 DNA reads TGTGCCAGTGGCCGAGCGGCGGGGTACGAGCAGTACTTC.

The chain couples TRBV29-1 to TRBJ2-3; 7 bases fit TRBD1. This CDR3 is built from 15 residues. The germline V gene has CDR1 SQVTM and CDR2 ANQGSEA. V shed 2 bases, J shed 8 bases, and the junction held 13 bases outside the gene matches. CDR3 in DNA: TGCAGCGTTGAAAAGGGGGCTAGTCAAGATGGTACGCAGTATTTT. This sequence encodes CSVEKGASQDGTQYF.

This clone has just one count. The genes are TRBV7-2 and TRBJ2-5, with no clear D. Trimming shortened V by 6 bases and J by 4 bases, and 12 bases separated the two germline ends. The CDR3 contains 13 residues. Germline lookup yields CDR1 SGHTA and CDR2 FQGNSA. CDR3 sequence (DNA): TGTGCCAGCAGTAATACCGCGTCAGAGACCCAGTACTTC. Encoded protein: CASSNTASETQYF. Variable domain in full (rest from reference TRBV7-2 and TRBJ2-5): GAGVSQSPSNKVTEKGKDVELRCDPISGHTALYWYRQSLGQGLEFLIYFQGNSAPDKSGLPSDRFSAERTGGSVSTLTIQRTQQEDSAVYLCASSNTASETQYFGPGTRLLVL.

The chain has TRBV7-3 and TRBJ2-7; 16 bases fit TRBD2. After removal of 5 bases from V and 6 bases from J, the junction contained 7 bases not matched to a gene. CDR3 size: 16 residues. Germline loops: CDR1 SGHTA, CDR2 FQGTGA. CDR3: CASSKGLAGGPGEQYF. CDR3 nucleotide sequence: TGTGCCAGCAGCAAGGGACTAGCGGGAGGGCCAGGCGAGCAGTACTTC. The full variable domain, rest sourced from reference TRBV7-3 and TRBJ2-7, is GAGVSQTPSNKVTEKGKYVELRCDPISGHTALYWYRQSLGQGPEFLIYFQGTGAADDSGLPNDRFFAVRPEGSVSTLKIQRTERGDSAVYLCASSKGLAGGPGEQYFGPGTRLTVT.

This chain links TRBV4-2 with TRBJ1-2; 11 nucleotides line up with TRBD1. Trimming removed 1 base from V and 5 bases from J; junction bases left unmatched: 6. The CDR3 runs 16 residues. Germline V gene sequence: CDR1 LGHNA, CDR2 YNFKEQ. CDR3 protein: CASSQGGTGGQYGYTF. CDR3 DNA sequence: TGTGCCAGCAGCCAAGGAGGGACAGGGGGGCAGTATGGCTACACCTTC.

The chain links TRBV6-1 to TRBJ1-5; possibly TRBD1 for D (6 bases). In germline, CDR1 is MNHNS, CDR2 SASEGT. Trimming shortened V by 5 bases and J by 2 bases, and 13 bases separated the two germline ends. This CDR3 has 15 residues. The CDR3 bases are TGTGCCAGCAGTTGGGGGCGGGGGGGCAATCAGCCCCAGCATTTT. The encoded protein is CASSWGRGGNQPQHF.

This clone was detected once. The genes are TRBV14 and TRBJ2-7; no firm D call. V was clipped by 0 bases and J by 3 bases, with 15 bases between them. The CDR3 has 16 amino acids. Germline lookup yields CDR1 SGHDN and CDR2 FVKESK. This chain's CDR3 is CASSQEFGARGYEQYF. CDR3 in DNA: TGTGCCAGCAGCCAAGAATTTGGCGCCCGCGGCTACGAGCAGTACTTC.

This chain links TRBV7-6 with TRBJ1-1, with D possibly being TRBD1 (5 bases). The V gene lost 1 base and the J gene lost 1 base, with 7 bases spanning the gap. CDR1 and CDR2 (germline): SGHVS, FNYEAQ. CDR3 length equals 14 residues. The CDR3 here is CASSLGGGNTEAFF. The CDR3 DNA sequence: TGTGCCAGCAGCTTAGGGGGCGGGAACACTGAAGCTTTCTTT.

This chain joins TRBV6-1 and TRBJ2-5; the D gene is possibly TRBD2 (6 bases). The CDR3 length is 15 residues. Trimming left V 6 bases short and J 2 bases short, with 16 bases between. Per the germline V gene, CDR1 is MNHNS and CDR2 is SASEGT. CDR3 nucleotides: TGTGCCAGCAGCCACGGACTAAGGCGACAAGAGACCCAGTACTTC. Amino acid sequence: CASSHGLRRQETQYF.

The chain links TRBV5-1 to TRBJ2-1; 7 nucleotides line up with TRBD2. The CDR3 spans 16 residues. The V segment lost 1 base and the J segment 7 bases; nucleotides outside the gene matches: 11. The germline CDR1 and CDR2 sequences are SGHRS and YFSETQ. The CDR3 spells CASSLSSGVTQNEQFF. The CDR3 DNA sequence: TGCGCCAGCAGCTTGTCTAGCGGAGTAACACAGAATGAGCAGTTCTTC.

The CDR3 nucleotides are TGCAGCGTTTTGACTAGCGGGCGCTACGAGCAGTACTTC. Protein product: CSVLTSGRYEQYF. The chain links TRBV29-1 to TRBJ2-7, with 10 bases aligning to TRBD2. The CDR3 runs to 13 residues. Germline values: CDR1 SQVTM, CDR2 ANQGSEA. J was trimmed by 3 bases and V by 5 bases; bases with no gene match: 4.

The V call is TRBV15, the J call TRBJ2-6; 9 nucleotides line up with TRBD2. The CDR3 totals 18 residues. Germline values: CDR1 LNHNV, CDR2 YYDKDF (reference sequence). V was pared by 0 bases and J by 4 bases, with 7 bases of the junction left unmatched. CDR3 nucleotide sequence: TGTGCCACCAGCAGAGAAGGCCCTAGCGGGGCAGGGGCCAACGTCCTGACTTTC. The encoded protein is CATSREGPSGAGANVLTF.

This sequence joins TRBV5-6 and TRBJ2-5; D perhaps matches TRBD1 (5 bases). The V gene's germline CDR1 is SGHDT and CDR2 YYEEEE. The V gene lost 4 bases and the J gene lost 6 bases, with 16 bases spanning the gap. This CDR3 is built from 14 residues. The CDR3 region is CASSPLQGPKTQYF. The CDR3 region has the DNA TGTGCCAGCAGCCCCCTTCAGGGTCCGAAGACCCAGTACTTC.

This clone has only a few counts. This chain uses TRBV29-1 with TRBJ2-5; 10 nucleotides line up with TRBD2. V lost 4 bases to trimming and J lost 7 bases; unmatched junction nucleotides: 6. Looked up from germline, CDR1 is SQVTM and CDR2 is ANQGSEA. The CDR3 has 13 amino acids. DNA of the CDR3: TGCAGCGTTGTGGCTAGCGGGAGAGGGACCCAGTACTTC. This encodes CSVVASGRGTQYF.

The J gene is TRBJ2-7, the V gene TRBV5-4; weak D call: TRBD2 (5 bases). The CDR3 runs to 13 residues. The V gene lost 3 bases and the J gene lost 7 bases, with 14 bases spanning the gap. Germline CDR1 reads SGHNT; CDR2 reads YYREEE (reference sequence). CDR3 region: CASSSEAPGEQYF. DNA of the CDR3: TGTGCCAGCAGCTCGGAGGCTCCGGGGGAGCAGTACTTC.

The chain carries TRBV19 and TRBJ1-2; the match to TRBD1 covers 7 bases. The CDR3 is 13 residues long. Trimming took 8 bases from V and 4 from J; bases not matched to a gene: 7. Germline V CDR1 and CDR2: LNHDA, SQIVND (reference sequence). CDR3 amino acids: CASSRGRTYGYTF. The CDR3 DNA reads as TGTGCCAGTTCAAGGGGGCGAACCTATGGCTACACCTTC.

The chain combines TRBV6-1 with TRBJ1-2; TRBD1 aligns across 7 bases. Germline V CDR1 and CDR2: MNHNS, SASEGT. J was trimmed by 4 bases and V by 4 bases; bases with no gene match: 6. The CDR3 runs 14 residues. The CDR3 reads CASSGQGYGYGYTF. The CDR3 DNA is TGTGCCAGCAGTGGACAGGGTTATGGCTATGGCTACACCTTC.

The sample holds one count of this clone. The chain uses TRBV5-1 and TRBJ2-1; tentatively, D is TRBD1 (6 bases). This CDR3 comprises 19 residues. Germline loops: CDR1 SGHRS, CDR2 YFSETQ. V was cut by 2 bases and J by 0 bases, with 21 bases left in between. The CDR3 nucleotides read TGCGCCAGCAGCTTCCCCCTGGCCGGACAGTTTCTCTCCTACAATGAGCAGTTCTTC. It translates to CASSFPLAGQFLSYNEQFF. The whole variable domain, remainder taken from reference TRBV5-1 and TRBJ2-1, is KAGVTQTPRYLIKTRGQQVTLSCSPISGHRSVSWYQQTPGQGLQFLFEYFSETQRNKGNFPGRFSGRQFSNSRSEMNVSTLELGDSALYLCASSFPLAGQFLSYNEQFFGPGTRLTVL.

The V call is TRBV10-3, the J call TRBJ2-7; 8 bases agree with TRBD1. The CDR3 spans 15 residues. From germline, CDR1 is ENHRY and CDR2 SYGVKD. Trimming removed 2 bases from V and 2 bases from J; junction bases left unmatched: 5. The CDR3 sequence is CAISEQTQGAYEQYF. CDR3 nucleotide sequence: TGTGCCATCAGTGAGCAAACACAGGGGGCCTACGAGCAGTACTTC.

This chain connects TRBV19 to TRBJ1-2, with D maybe TRBD1 (6 bases). The germline V and J ends were trimmed by 6 bases and 3 bases, with 17 bases remaining between them. This CDR3 has 15 residues. The germline CDR1 and CDR2 sequences are LNHDA and SQIVND (reference sequence). CDR3 nucleotide sequence: TGTGCCAGTAGGGTCGCCGCGTACAGGGACTATGGCTACACCTTC. It codes for CASRVAAYRDYGYTF.

This chain uses TRBV28 with TRBJ2-7; D not resolved. Germline V gene sequence: CDR1 MDHEN, CDR2 SYDVKM. V was trimmed by 5 bases and J by 2 bases, leaving 7 bases between them. The CDR3 loop spans 12 amino acids. The CDR3 coding sequence is TGTGCCAGCAGTAACTACCCCTACGAGCAGTACTTC. Its protein product is CASSNYPYEQYF.

The count of this clone is one. The rearrangement links TRBV7-6 to TRBJ2-5, with D hard to call. The tail of the sequence fits TRBJ2-7 better, so the J call may be wrong. Per the germline V gene, CDR1 is SGHVS and CDR2 is FNYEAQ. The CDR3 sequence is 17 residues long. Here the CDR3 reads CASSSIGFKLGDYEQYF. The CDR3 coding sequence is TGTGCCAGCAGCAGCATCGGGTTTAAATTAGGTGACTACGAGCAGTACTTC.

The chain combines TRBV27 with TRBJ1-1; TRBD1 agrees at 7 bases. Losses at the gene ends were 7 bases for V and 5 bases for J; bases not matched to a gene: 13. Germline CDR1 is MNHEY and CDR2 is SMNVEV (reference sequence). The CDR3 runs to 15 residues. Here the CDR3 reads CASTLSQTGLTEAFF. The DNA of the CDR3 is TGTGCCAGCACCTTATCCCAGACAGGGTTGACTGAAGCTTTCTTT.

J is TRBJ2-7 and V is TRBV27; TRBD2 agrees at 10 bases. Losses at the gene ends were 3 bases for V and 3 bases for J; bases not matched to a gene: 8. The length of the CDR3 is 16 residues. Germline assignment: CDR1 MNHEY and CDR2 SMNVEV (reference sequence). The CDR3 sequence is CASSLTGLAENYEQYF. For the CDR3, the DNA is TGTGCCAGCAGTTTGACAGGACTAGCGGAAAACTACGAGCAGTACTTC.

The rearrangement links TRBV6-6 to TRBJ2-1; a possible D gene is TRBD2 (5 bases). Looked up from germline, CDR1 is MNHNY and CDR2 is SVGAGI (reference sequence). V was cut by 6 bases and J by 6 bases, with 15 bases left in between. This CDR3 is built from 14 residues. The CDR3 DNA reads TGTGCCAGCAGGAATGGAGGAGCCGCCAATGAGCAGTTCTTC. Encoded protein: CASRNGGAANEQFF.